These T cell receptor beta chains were read from a single sample in a study of cytomegalovirus exposure and HLA in healthy donors. Using immunoSEQ multiplex PCR, the repertoire was profiled, and TCRdb retains in-frame clones only, with some absent. Seen here are about 140,000 clones, roughly four fifths observed once, and the top ten hold roughly 9.9%. Material: PBMCs. Source of these receptors: an older woman in good health and CMV-seropositive. The CDR3 runs from the conserved cysteine through the conserved F or W. Fields, in order: V gene, clone size, J gene, D gene, CDR3 DNA, CDR3 protein. D genes are given only for firm matches. Clone sizes are given selectively: once, few, many, or a class where the clone is expanded.

V gene: TRBV28
clone size: NA
J gene: TRBJ2-2
D gene: NA
CDR3 DNA: TGTGCCAGCAGTTCCAGCGGATTGAACACCGGGGAGCTGTTTTTT
CDR3 protein: CASSSSGLNTGELFF

V gene: TRBV28
clone size: once
J gene: TRBJ1-2
D gene: NA
CDR3 DNA: TGTGCCAGCAGAGATACGGTGGCGGAGATCTATGGCTACACCTTC
CDR3 protein: CASRDTVAEIYGYTF

V gene: TRBV4-3
clone size: NA
J gene: TRBJ1-5
D gene: NA
CDR3 DNA: TGCGCCAGCAGCCAGGACCGAACGCGGACGGGGAATCAGCCCCAGCATTTT
CDR3 protein: CASSQDRTRTGNQPQHF

V gene: TRBV6-1
clone size: NA
J gene: TRBJ2-7
D gene: TRBD1
CDR3 DNA: TGTGCCAGCAGTCCTCGGGACAGGACCGTCTACGAGCAGTACTTC
CDR3 protein: CASSPRDRTVYEQYF

V gene: TRBV19
clone size: NA
J gene: TRBJ2-7
D gene: TRBD1
CDR3 DNA: TGTGCCAGTAGTTTCTCCGGGACAGGGACCTACGAGCAGTACTTC
CDR3 protein: CASSFSGTGTYEQYF

V gene: TRBV14
clone size: NA
J gene: TRBJ2-2
D gene: TRBD1
CDR3 DNA: TGTGCCAGCAGCCAGACAGGGGGGGACACCGGGGAGCTGTTTTTT
CDR3 protein: CASSQTGGDTGELFF

V gene: TRBV11-2
clone size: NA
J gene: TRBJ2-5
D gene: TRBD2
CDR3 DNA: TGTGCCAGCAGCCCCCCGTGGCTAGCGGGACCAGAGACCCAGTACTTC
CDR3 protein: CASSPPWLAGPETQYF

V gene: TRBV19
clone size: NA
J gene: TRBJ2-7
D gene: NA
CDR3 DNA: TGTGCCAGTAGCCAAAACCCGACAGGCGAGCAGTACTTC
CDR3 protein: CASSQNPTGEQYF

V gene: TRBV25-1
clone size: NA
J gene: TRBJ2-1
D gene: NA
CDR3 DNA: TGTGCCAGCAGTGAATTAGGGCGGGCGGGCAATGAGCAGTTCTTC
CDR3 protein: CASSELGRAGNEQFF

V gene: TRBV5-4
clone size: NA
J gene: TRBJ1-4
D gene: NA
CDR3 DNA: TGTGCCTTCAGGGCAACTAATGAAAAACTGTTTTTT
CDR3 protein: CAFRATNEKLFF

V gene: TRBV28
clone size: NA
J gene: TRBJ2-7
D gene: NA
CDR3 DNA: TGTGCCAGCAGTTTAGCCAGGGGCACCTACGAGCAGTACTTC
CDR3 protein: CASSLARGTYEQYF

V gene: TRBV30
clone size: NA
J gene: TRBJ2-7
D gene: TRBD1
CDR3 DNA: TGTGCCTGGAGTGTATGGGACAGGGGGCTCGGGGAGCAGTACTTC
CDR3 protein: CAWSVWDRGLGEQYF

V gene: TRBV2
clone size: NA
J gene: TRBJ2-4
D gene: NA
CDR3 DNA: TGTCCCAGCCGATGGCAGGCTTGCATTCAGTACTTC
CDR3 protein: CPSRWQACIQYF

V gene: TRBV28
clone size: NA
J gene: TRBJ2-6
D gene: NA
CDR3 DNA: TGTGCCAGCGTACAGGGGGCCAACGTCCTGACTTTC
CDR3 protein: CASVQGANVLTF

V gene: TRBV4-1
clone size: NA
J gene: TRBJ2-1
D gene: NA
CDR3 DNA: TGCGCCAGCAGCCAAGAAGATCCGAGCTCCTACAATGAGCAGTTCTTC
CDR3 protein: CASSQEDPSSYNEQFF

V gene: TRBV5-4
clone size: NA
J gene: TRBJ2-3
D gene: TRBD2
CDR3 DNA: TGTGCCAGCAGCTCCAGCATGGCTAGCGGGGTTACGCAGTATTTT
CDR3 protein: CASSSSMASGVTQYF

V gene: TRBV9
clone size: NA
J gene: TRBJ2-7
D gene: NA
CDR3 DNA: TGTGCCAGCAGCCCCTTAGGGGCAGCCCCTGGGGATGACGAGCAGTACTTC
CDR3 protein: CASSPLGAAPGDDEQYF

V gene: TRBV19
clone size: NA
J gene: TRBJ1-5
D gene: TRBD1
CDR3 DNA: TGTGCCAGTAGTATAGGGGGACAGAGCAATCAGCCCCAGCATTTT
CDR3 protein: CASSIGGQSNQPQHF

V gene: TRBV28
clone size: NA
J gene: TRBJ2-5
D gene: TRBD2
CDR3 DNA: TGTGCCAGCAGTCCGAGCGGGAGTGGAGAGACCCAGTACTTC
CDR3 protein: CASSPSGSGETQYF

V gene: TRBV11-3
clone size: NA
J gene: TRBJ2-1
D gene: NA
CDR3 DNA: TGTGCCAGCAGCTTAGCTAGCGCCAATGAGCAGTTCTTC
CDR3 protein: CASSLASANEQFF

V gene: TRBV5-4
clone size: NA
J gene: TRBJ2-7
D gene: TRBD2
CDR3 DNA: TGTGCCAGCAGCCACGGGGGAGCGGGAGATAACTACGAGCAGTACTTC
CDR3 protein: CASSHGGAGDNYEQYF

V gene: TRBV9
clone size: NA
J gene: TRBJ2-7
D gene: TRBD1
CDR3 DNA: TGTGCCAGCAGCGTAATAGGGACAGGGCCCGGCGAGCAGTACTTC
CDR3 protein: CASSVIGTGPGEQYF

V gene: TRBV11-3
clone size: NA
J gene: TRBJ2-7
D gene: NA
CDR3 DNA: TGTGCCAGCAGCTTAGATCCCCTAGCGCAGCAGTACTTC
CDR3 protein: CASSLDPLAQQYF

V gene: TRBV10-3
clone size: NA
J gene: TRBJ2-1
D gene: NA
CDR3 DNA: TGTGCCATCAGTGAGAGGGGGTCTAGCGGACAGAATGAGCAGTTCTTC
CDR3 protein: CAISERGSSGQNEQFF

V gene: TRBV5-1
clone size: NA
J gene: TRBJ1-1
D gene: NA
CDR3 DNA: TGCGCCAGCAGCTTGGGACTGTTGAACACTGAAGCTTTCTTT
CDR3 protein: CASSLGLLNTEAFF

V gene: TRBV29-1
clone size: NA
J gene: TRBJ2-3
D gene: TRBD2
CDR3 DNA: TGCAGCGTTGAGGGGACTACCACAGATACGCAGTATTTT
CDR3 protein: CSVEGTTTDTQYF

V gene: TRBV6-1
clone size: NA
J gene: TRBJ2-7
D gene: NA
CDR3 DNA: TGTGCCGGCACGCGGGGAACCTACGAGCAGTACTTC
CDR3 protein: CAGTRGTYEQYF

V gene: TRBV7-2
clone size: NA
J gene: TRBJ1-4
D gene: TRBD1
CDR3 DNA: TGTGCCAGCAGCCCCCAGACAGGGCGGGGAGAAAAACTGTTTTTT
CDR3 protein: CASSPQTGRGEKLFF

V gene: TRBV30
clone size: NA
J gene: TRBJ2-7
D gene: NA
CDR3 DNA: TGTGCCTGGAGTTCTGCCTACGAGCAGTACTTC
CDR3 protein: CAWSSAYEQYF

V gene: TRBV14
clone size: NA
J gene: TRBJ1-1
D gene: NA
CDR3 DNA: TGTGCCAGCAGCCAAGATCGGTTGCAGGGCACTGAAGCTTTCTTT
CDR3 protein: CASSQDRLQGTEAFF

V gene: TRBV7-9
clone size: NA
J gene: TRBJ2-7
D gene: NA
CDR3 DNA: TGTGCCAGCAGCCTCGGGAGTTGGAACGAGCAGTACTTC
CDR3 protein: CASSLGSWNEQYF

V gene: TRBV29-1
clone size: NA
J gene: TRBJ1-1
D gene: NA
CDR3 DNA: TGCAGCGCCTCTCAGGTCAACACTGAAGCTTTCTTT
CDR3 protein: CSASQVNTEAFF

V gene: TRBV2
clone size: NA
J gene: TRBJ2-2
D gene: NA
CDR3 DNA: TGTGCCAGCAGGGTTTTGGACACTAACACCGGGGAGCTGTTTTTT
CDR3 protein: CASRVLDTNTGELFF

V gene: TRBV19
clone size: NA
J gene: TRBJ2-1
D gene: TRBD1
CDR3 DNA: TGTGCCAGTAGGGACAGGGGAGGTGATGAGCAGTTCTTC
CDR3 protein: CASRDRGGDEQFF

V gene: TRBV6-5
clone size: NA
J gene: TRBJ1-1
D gene: NA
CDR3 DNA: TGTGCCAGCAGTTACGGGGGACACATGAACACTGAAGCTTTCTTT
CDR3 protein: CASSYGGHMNTEAFF

V gene: TRBV7-9
clone size: NA
J gene: TRBJ1-4
D gene: TRBD1
CDR3 DNA: TGTGCCAGCAGCTTAGCCCGGGACAGGGATGAAAAACTGTTTTTT
CDR3 protein: CASSLARDRDEKLFF

V gene: TRBV28
clone size: NA
J gene: TRBJ1-2
D gene: NA
CDR3 DNA: TGTGCCAGCACCCTCCCTAAGGGGTTGAACTATGGCTACACCTTC
CDR3 protein: CASTLPKGLNYGYTF

V gene: TRBV29-1
clone size: few
J gene: TRBJ2-3
D gene: TRBD2
CDR3 DNA: TGCAGCGTCAACATAGCGGGATTCACAGATACGCAGTATTTT
CDR3 protein: CSVNIAGFTDTQYF

V gene: TRBV6-6
clone size: NA
J gene: TRBJ2-7
D gene: TRBD2
CDR3 DNA: TGTGCCAGCGGTTACTCCGAGGGGACTAAATACGAGCAGTACTTC
CDR3 protein: CASGYSEGTKYEQYF

V gene: TRBV28
clone size: NA
J gene: TRBJ2-5
D gene: TRBD2
CDR3 DNA: TGTGCCAGCAGTTTATTTCTAGCGGGAGCTGGGACCCAGTACTTC
CDR3 protein: CASSLFLAGAGTQYF

V gene: TRBV19
clone size: NA
J gene: TRBJ2-2
D gene: NA
CDR3 DNA: TGTGCCAGTAGTATGTTCGGAGGAGAGCTGTTTTTT
CDR3 protein: CASSMFGGELFF

V gene: TRBV7-3
clone size: NA
J gene: TRBJ2-7
D gene: TRBD2
CDR3 DNA: TGTGCCAGCAGCTCAGGACTAGCTGGAGGCGAGCAGTACTTC
CDR3 protein: CASSSGLAGGEQYF

V gene: TRBV30
clone size: NA
J gene: TRBJ2-1
D gene: TRBD1
CDR3 DNA: TGTGCCTGGGCCGGGACAGCCTACAATGAGCAGTTCTTC
CDR3 protein: CAWAGTAYNEQFF

V gene: TRBV5-1
clone size: few
J gene: TRBJ2-7
D gene: TRBD2
CDR3 DNA: TGCGCCAGCAGCTTGGCCGAAAGACTAGCGGGAGGGCAATCCTACGAGCAGTACTTC
CDR3 protein: CASSLAERLAGGQSYEQYF

V gene: TRBV29-1
clone size: NA
J gene: TRBJ2-2
D gene: TRBD2
CDR3 DNA: TGCAGCGTGGGACTAGCGGGAGGGACCGGGGAGCTGTTTTTT
CDR3 protein: CSVGLAGGTGELFF

V gene: TRBV19
clone size: NA
J gene: TRBJ1-4
D gene: NA
CDR3 DNA: TGTGCCAGTAGTCCCTTCACGGGGGGAACCGGCGAAAAACTGTTTTTT
CDR3 protein: CASSPFTGGTGEKLFF

V gene: TRBV27
clone size: NA
J gene: TRBJ2-2
D gene: TRBD2
CDR3 DNA: TGTGCCAGCAGTAAGCTAGCGGGTACCGGGGAGCTGTTTTTT
CDR3 protein: CASSKLAGTGELFF

V gene: TRBV7-2
clone size: NA
J gene: TRBJ1-4
D gene: NA
CDR3 DNA: TGTGCCAGCAGCCCTCGGCCGGGAGGTAATGAAAAACTGTTTTTT
CDR3 protein: CASSPRPGGNEKLFF

V gene: TRBV4-3
clone size: NA
J gene: TRBJ2-7
D gene: NA
CDR3 DNA: TGCGCCAGCAGCCAAGGCAGGCAAGCCTACGAGCAGTACTTC
CDR3 protein: CASSQGRQAYEQYF

V gene: TRBV7-2
clone size: NA
J gene: TRBJ2-7
D gene: NA
CDR3 DNA: TGTGCCAGCAGCCCACCGGGCGGGATTCCCTCCTACGAGCAGTACTTC
CDR3 protein: CASSPPGGIPSYEQYF

V gene: TRBV7-6
clone size: NA
J gene: TRBJ2-1
D gene: TRBD1
CDR3 DNA: TGTGCCAGCAGCATAATACAGGGGCCTTTCGACAATGAGCAGTTCTTC
CDR3 protein: CASSIIQGPFDNEQFF

V gene: TRBV5-1
clone size: NA
J gene: TRBJ2-7
D gene: NA
CDR3 DNA: TGCGCCAGCAGCTTGGCCTCGGACGAGCAGTACTTC
CDR3 protein: CASSLASDEQYF

V gene: TRBV5-1
clone size: NA
J gene: TRBJ2-1
D gene: TRBD1
CDR3 DNA: TGCGCCAGCGCCCCGGGACAGGGAGTCAATGAGCAGTTCTTC
CDR3 protein: CASAPGQGVNEQFF

V gene: TRBV15
clone size: NA
J gene: TRBJ1-5
D gene: TRBD1
CDR3 DNA: TGTGCCACCAGCAGAGCTCCTTCAGGGGGCCGACAGCCCCAGCATTTT
CDR3 protein: CATSRAPSGGRQPQHF

V gene: TRBV7-3
clone size: NA
J gene: TRBJ2-5
D gene: TRBD2
CDR3 DNA: TGTGCCAGCAGCTTAGGTCCTAGCGGGGTAGAGACCCAGTACTTC
CDR3 protein: CASSLGPSGVETQYF

V gene: TRBV25-1
clone size: NA
J gene: TRBJ2-5
D gene: TRBD2
CDR3 DNA: TGTGCCAGCCTTCCGGGGGGGGGACTCCACCGGGGAGAGACCCAGTACTTC
CDR3 protein: CASLPGGGLHRGETQYF

V gene: TRBV7-3
clone size: NA
J gene: TRBJ2-4
D gene: TRBD1
CDR3 DNA: TGTGCCAGCAGCTTAACGGGGACAGGAGCCAAAAACATTCAGTACTTC
CDR3 protein: CASSLTGTGAKNIQYF